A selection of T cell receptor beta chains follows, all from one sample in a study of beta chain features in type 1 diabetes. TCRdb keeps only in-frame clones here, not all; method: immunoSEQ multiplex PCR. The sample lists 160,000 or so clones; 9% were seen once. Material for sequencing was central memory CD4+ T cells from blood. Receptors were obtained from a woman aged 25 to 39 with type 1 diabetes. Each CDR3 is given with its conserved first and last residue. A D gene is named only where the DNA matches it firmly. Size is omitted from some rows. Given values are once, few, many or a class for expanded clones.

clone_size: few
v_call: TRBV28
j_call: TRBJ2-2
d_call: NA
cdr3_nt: TGTGCCAGCAGTCCAAGAGTTAGGGAGCTGTTTTTT
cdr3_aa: CASSPRVRELFF

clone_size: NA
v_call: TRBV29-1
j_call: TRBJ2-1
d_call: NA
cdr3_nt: TGCAGCGCCCCCCGTGGGCTAGCTAGCAATGAGCAGTTCTTC
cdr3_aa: CSAPRGLASNEQFF

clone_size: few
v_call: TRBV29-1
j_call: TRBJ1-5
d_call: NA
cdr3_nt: TGCAGCGTTGTGGTACAAAGCAATCAGCCCCAGCATTTT
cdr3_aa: CSVVVQSNQPQHF

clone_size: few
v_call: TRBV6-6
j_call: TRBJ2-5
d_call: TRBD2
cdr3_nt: TGTGCCAGCAGTTACTCGCGGACTAGCGGGAGTAAGACCCAGTACTTC
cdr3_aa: CASSYSRTSGSKTQYF

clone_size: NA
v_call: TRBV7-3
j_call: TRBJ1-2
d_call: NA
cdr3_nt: TGTGCCAGCAGCTTAACACGGACAGACTATGGCTACACCTTC
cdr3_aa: CASSLTRTDYGYTF

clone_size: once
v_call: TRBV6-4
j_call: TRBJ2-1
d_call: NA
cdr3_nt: TGTGCCAGCAGTGAATGGGGGCGCGTTTTCTTC
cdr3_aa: CASSEWGRVFF

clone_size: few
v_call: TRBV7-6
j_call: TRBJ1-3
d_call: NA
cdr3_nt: TGTGCCAGCAGCTTAGACATCTCTGGAAACACCATATATTTT
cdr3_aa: CASSLDISGNTIYF

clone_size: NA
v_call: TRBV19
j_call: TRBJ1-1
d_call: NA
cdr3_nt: TGTGCCAGTAGACAGGAGTATGAAGCTTTCTTT
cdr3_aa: CASRQEYEAFF

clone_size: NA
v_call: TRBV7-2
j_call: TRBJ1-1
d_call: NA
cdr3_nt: TGTGCCAGCAGCAAGGGGGGGCGCACTGAAGCTTTCTTT
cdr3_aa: CASSKGGRTEAFF

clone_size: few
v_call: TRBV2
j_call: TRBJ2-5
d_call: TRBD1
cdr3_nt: TGTGCCAGCACGCGGGACAGGCAAGAGACCCAGTACTTC
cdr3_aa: CASTRDRQETQYF

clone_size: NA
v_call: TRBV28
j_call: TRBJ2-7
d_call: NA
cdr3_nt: TGTGCCAGCAGTTTATTCCCCCTATACGCATACGAGCAGTACTTC
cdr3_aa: CASSLFPLYAYEQYF

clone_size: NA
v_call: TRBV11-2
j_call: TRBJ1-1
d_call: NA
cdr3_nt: TGTGCCAGCGCAAATAGCAGGGGCACTGAAGCTTTCTTT
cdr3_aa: CASANSRGTEAFF

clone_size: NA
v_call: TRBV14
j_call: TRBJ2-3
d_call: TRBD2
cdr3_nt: TGTGCCAGCAGCCAGAGCGGGATCTGGCAGTATTTT
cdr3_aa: CASSQSGIWQYF

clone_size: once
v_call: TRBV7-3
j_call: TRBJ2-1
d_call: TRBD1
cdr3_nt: TGTGCCAGCAGCTTAGGACAGGGGGCCAATGAGCAGTTCTTC
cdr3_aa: CASSLGQGANEQFF

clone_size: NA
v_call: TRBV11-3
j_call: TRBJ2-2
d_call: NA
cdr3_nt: TGTGCCAGCAGCTTAGACGTAGGGGAGCTGTTTTTT
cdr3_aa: CASSLDVGELFF

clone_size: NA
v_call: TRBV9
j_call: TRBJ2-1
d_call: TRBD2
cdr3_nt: TGTGCCAGCAGCGTCCGGGTAGCGGGAGCGGGCGATGAGCAGTTCTTC
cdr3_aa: CASSVRVAGAGDEQFF

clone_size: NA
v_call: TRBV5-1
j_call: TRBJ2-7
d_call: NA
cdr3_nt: TGCGCCAGCAGCTTGAATGGGCAAAGCTCCTACGAGCAGTACTTC
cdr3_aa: CASSLNGQSSYEQYF

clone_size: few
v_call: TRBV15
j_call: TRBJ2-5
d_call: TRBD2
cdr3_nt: TGTGCCACCAGCAGAGGAACTAGCGGCCAAGAGACCCAGTACTTC
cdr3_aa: CATSRGTSGQETQYF